The rows below give T cell receptor beta chains drawn from one sample of a study of T cell changes during pregnancy in multiple sclerosis. TCRdb's copy holds only in-frame clones and misses some; the assay was immunoSEQ multiplex PCR. The table lists about 20,000 clones, about 90% of them singletons. Material: CD4+ T cells from peripheral blood mononuclear cells, obtained in the third trimester of pregnancy. These receptor sequences come from a female donor in good health, enrolled as a control in a pregnancy study. CDR3s include the opening cysteine and the closing phenylalanine or tryptophan. The order of the fields is clone size, D gene, J gene, V gene, CDR3 protein, CDR3 DNA. The D gene is left open where the match is weak. Clone size is stated in some rows and not others, as once, few, many or a class when expanded.

>-|TRBD1|TRBJ2-2|TRBV11-2
CASSLVPTGQSGELFF
TGTGCCAGCAGCTTAGTTCCGACAGGGCAGTCCGGGGAGCTGTTTTTT
>-|-|TRBJ2-5|TRBV5-1
CASSLGLQAGETQYF
TGCGCCAGCAGCTTGGGTTTGCAGGCTGGAGAGACCCAGTACTTC
>-|-|TRBJ1-1|TRBV28
CASSNRLLGTEAFF
TGTGCCAGCAGTAACAGGCTCCTAGGGACTGAAGCTTTCTTT
>-|TRBD1|TRBJ1-5|TRBV28
CASSNRGFQPQHF
TGTGCCAGCAGTAACAGGGGATTTCAGCCCCAGCATTTT
>-|-|TRBJ2-5|TRBV2
CASSVGLRSETQYF
TGTGCCAGCAGTGTCGGCCTCAGGTCGGAGACCCAGTACTTC
>-|TRBD2|TRBJ2-5|TRBV28
CASSFGRASGKKETQYF
TGTGCCAGCAGTTTCGGCCGGGCTAGCGGGAAGAAAGAGACCCAGTACTTC
>-|-|TRBJ1-1|TRBV7-3
CASSGGMNTEAFF
TGTGCCAGCAGCGGGGGGATGAACACTGAAGCTTTCTTT
>-|-|TRBJ1-2|TRBV23-1
CASSQPTGTPSYGYTF
TGCGCCAGCAGTCAACCCACAGGGACCCCTAGCTATGGCTACACCTTC
>few|TRBD1|TRBJ1-5|TRBV6-5
CASSPGTGRNQPQHF
TGTGCCAGCAGTCCCGGGACAGGGCGCAATCAGCCCCAGCATTTT
>-|-|TRBJ2-3|TRBV6-5
CAASGTPTDTQYF
TGTGCCGCGAGTGGGACACCCACAGATACGCAGTATTTT
>-|TRBD1|TRBJ1-1|TRBV20-1
CSVQGPFEAFF
TGCAGTGTACAGGGGCCCTTTGAAGCTTTCTTT
>once|TRBD1|TRBJ1-3|TRBV4-3
CASSQVATGGSGNTIYF
TGCGCCAGCAGCCAAGTGGCGACAGGGGGCTCTGGAAACACCATATATTTT
>-|TRBD2|TRBJ2-3|TRBV25-1
CASSKRGEPDTQYF
TGTGCCAGCTCAAAGCGGGGGGAGCCAGATACGCAGTATTTT
>-|-|TRBJ2-7|TRBV29-1
CSVVLAGASYEQYF
TGCAGCGTTGTACTGGCGGGGGCCTCCTACGAGCAGTACTTC
>-|-|TRBJ1-5|TRBV4-3
CASSQDPDSNQPQHF
TGCGCCAGCAGCCAAGATCCAGATAGCAATCAGCCCCAGCATTTT
>-|TRBD1|TRBJ1-2|TRBV5-4
CASSLPDRGRYANYGYTF
TGTGCCAGCAGCCTCCCGGACAGGGGGCGATATGCTAACTATGGCTACACCTTC
>-|-|TRBJ1-2|TRBV5-4
CASSSPFREPNYGYTF
TGTGCCAGCAGCTCACCCTTCCGGGAACCTAACTATGGCTACACCTTC
>-|TRBD2|TRBJ2-1|TRBV5-4
CASAPAPSGSSNNEQFF
TGTGCCAGCGCACCAGCACCCAGCGGGAGTTCTAACAATGAGCAGTTCTTC
>once|TRBD1|TRBJ2-7|TRBV6-5
CASSYVWTGEAYEQYF
TGTGCCAGCAGTTACGTATGGACAGGGGAAGCCTACGAGCAGTACTTC
>-|TRBD1|TRBJ2-6|TRBV2
CASSGTGGAGANVLTF
TGTGCCAGCAGCGGGACAGGGGGCGCAGGGGCCAACGTCCTGACTTTC
>-|-|TRBJ1-5|TRBV28
CASSSGWQPQHF
TGTGCCAGCAGTTCAGGGTGGCAGCCCCAGCATTTT
>-|-|TRBJ1-5|TRBV19
CASSMEGPYQPQHF
TGTGCCAGTAGTATGGAGGGCCCGTATCAGCCCCAGCATTTT
>-|-|TRBJ2-5|TRBV5-4
CASSWGLSGTQYF
TGTGCCAGCAGCTGGGGGCTATCAGGGACCCAGTACTTC
>once|-|TRBJ1-2|TRBV27
CASSLRANYGYTF
TGTGCCAGCAGTTTGAGGGCTAACTATGGCTACACCTTC
>-|-|TRBJ1-5|TRBV28
CASSILTPSNQPQHF
TGTGCCAGCAGTATCCTCACACCAAGCAATCAGCCCCAGCATTTT
>-|TRBD1|TRBJ1-4|TRBV10-2
CASSGTGNEKLFF
TGCGCCAGCAGTGGGACAGGGAACGAAAAACTGTTTTTT
>few|-|TRBJ1-2|TRBV18
CASSPPQGTYGYTF
TGTGCCAGCTCACCACCCCAGGGGACCTATGGCTACACCTTC
>-|-|TRBJ1-1|TRBV6-1
CASSVTGGKGEAFF
TGTGCCAGCAGTGTCACGGGAGGGAAGGGTGAAGCTTTCTTT